This is a list of T cell receptor beta chains from one sample in a study of T cells in Graves' hyperthyroidism and ophthalmopathy. TCRdb processed the multiplex PCR reads anew with MiXCR; each CDR3 protein has one entry. The sample carries around 250,000 distinct CDR3 sequences, about 14% recorded once. What was sequenced was blood. The receptor source for this set is a woman between 40 and 55 years old with Graves' hyperthyroidism that later progressed to Graves' ophthalmopathy. CDR3s include the opening cysteine and the closing phenylalanine or tryptophan. Each record gives: V gene, clone size, J gene, D gene, CDR3 protein, CDR3 DNA. The D gene is left open where the match is weak. Part of the rows lack a size; the others show once, few, many or a class for expanded clones.

TRBV2	many	TRBJ2-3	TRBD2	CASLAGVGTDTQYF	TGTGCCAGCTTAGCGGGAGTGGGCACAGATACGCAGTATTTT
TRBV2	many	TRBJ1-1	NA	CASLAGIYDTEAFF	TGTGCCAGCTTAGCGGGGATTTACGACACTGAAGCTTTCTTT
TRBV27	many	TRBJ2-1	NA	CASSFSIYNEQFF	TGTGCCAGCAGTTTTTCGATTTACAATGAGCAGTTCTTC
TRBV19	many	TRBJ2-1	TRBD1	CASSILDRAYNEQFF	TGTGCCAGTAGTATCTTGGACAGGGCTTACAATGAGCAGTTCTTC
TRBV28	many	TRBJ2-7	NA	CASSSGYEQYF	TGTGCCAGCAGTTCCGGTTACGAGCAGTACTTC
TRBV11-2	NA	TRBJ2-5	TRBD2	CAISAGTSAKRETQYF	TGTGCCATCAGCGCCGGGACTAGCGCAAAAAGGGAGACCCAGTACTTC
TRBV7-3	NA	TRBJ2-1	TRBD1	CASSSQGAHSSYNEQFF	TGTGCCAGCAGCTCCCAGGGGGCCCACTCCTCCTACAATGAGCAGTTCTTC
TRBV19	NA	TRBJ2-2	NA	CASSSPVELFF	TGTGCCAGTAGTTCCCCTGTGGAGCTGTTTTTT
TRBV29-1	many	TRBJ2-1	NA	CSVETWVSNEQFF	TGCAGCGTTGAGACATGGGTCTCCAATGAGCAGTTCTTC
TRBV9	many	TRBJ2-2	NA	CASSVARDDTGELFF	TGTGCCAGCAGCGTAGCTCGGGATGACACCGGGGAGCTGTTTTTT
TRBV5-1	many	TRBJ2-1	NA	CASSLATGYRTYNEQFF	TGCGCCAGCAGCTTGGCCACGGGCTACCGAACCTACAATGAGCAGTTCTTC
TRBV20-1	NA	TRBJ2-7	NA	CSARAAGTSYSESYEQYF	TGCAGTGCTAGAGCTGCGGGGACCTCTTATAGCGAGAGTTACGAGCAGTACTTC
TRBV7-6	many	TRBJ2-1	NA	CASSLGGSPRNEQFF	TGTGCCAGCAGCTTAGGGGGGAGCCCCCGAAATGAGCAGTTCTTC
TRBV5-1	many	TRBJ2-1	TRBD2	CASSPLVQGLAGVYYNEQFF	TGCGCCAGCAGCCCCCTTGTCCAGGGACTAGCGGGAGTCTACTACAATGAGCAGTTCTTC
TRBV2	many	TRBJ2-7	TRBD2	CASRFSGGEQYF	TGTGCCAGCAGATTCTCGGGGGGCGAGCAGTACTTC
TRBV14	NA	TRBJ1-1	NA	CASSSPARGTEAFF	TGTGCCAGCAGCTCGCCGGCCCGGGGGACTGAAGCTTTCTTT
TRBV5-1	many	TRBJ1-1	TRBD1	CASSRTALDRGGTTMNTEAFF	TGCGCCAGCAGCCGAACGGCCTTAGACAGGGGGGGAACGACTATGAACACTGAAGCTTTCTTT
TRBV5-1	many	TRBJ2-2	NA	CASSLLVFGSTTTGELFF	TGCGCCAGCAGCTTGTTGGTATTTGGGAGTACCACCACCGGGGAGCTGTTTTTT
TRBV12-3/TRBV12-4	many	TRBJ2-7	NA	CASSLRYSYEQYF	TGTGCCAGCAGTTTAAGGTACTCCTACGAGCAGTACTTC
TRBV7-9	many	TRBJ2-2	TRBD1	CASSSDRGTGELFF	TGTGCCAGCAGCTCGGACAGGGGGACCGGGGAGCTGTTTTTT
TRBV5-1	NA	TRBJ1-1	NA	CASSRGAMNTEAFF	TGCGCCAGCAGCAGGGGGGCCATGAACACTGAAGCTTTCTTT
TRBV11-2	many	TRBJ2-7	NA	CASSLKFMGGLEQYF	TGTGCCAGCAGCTTAAAGTTCATGGGCGGACTTGAGCAGTACTTC
TRBV27	NA	TRBJ2-1	NA	CASSLCLTTEQFF	TGTGCCAGCAGTTTATGCTTAACGACAGAGCAGTTCTTC
TRBV29-1	many	TRBJ1-3	NA	CSVESSGNTIYF	TGCAGCGTTGAAAGCTCTGGAAACACCATATATTTT
TRBV4-1	NA	TRBJ1-2	NA	CASSQDYRLLYGYTF	TGCGCCAGCAGCCAAGATTACCGACTTCTCTATGGCTACACCTTC
TRBV12-3/TRBV12-4	NA	TRBJ2-3	NA	CASRLAGWTDTQYF	TGTGCCAGCAGGCTCGCAGGCTGGACAGATACGCAGTATTTT
TRBV15	many	TRBJ2-5	TRBD2	CATSRARERQETQYF	TGTGCCACCAGCAGAGCGCGGGAGAGGCAAGAGACCCAGTACTTC
TRBV30	many	TRBJ2-2	TRBD2	CAWSLASGRRSGELFF	TGTGCCTGGAGTCTGGCTAGCGGGAGAAGGTCCGGGGAGCTGTTTTTT
TRBV27	NA	TRBJ1-1	NA	CASRQSKDGTEAFF	TGTGCCAGCAGACAATCGAAGGACGGAACTGAAGCTTTCTTT
TRBV28	many	TRBJ2-3	NA	CASSYGGPGTDTQYF	TGTGCCAGCAGTTACGGGGGTCCGGGCACAGATACGCAGTATTTT
TRBV5-1	few	TRBJ2-7	NA	CASSLTGSLSYEQYF	TGCGCCAGCAGCTTGACGGGGTCCCTCTCCTACGAGCAGTACTTC
TRBV3-1	many	TRBJ2-1	TRBD2	CASSYKAGFQQFF	TGTGCCAGCAGCTACAAAGCGGGATTTCAGCAGTTCTTC
TRBV15	many	TRBJ2-7	TRBD2	CATSILLAGQPYEQYF	TGTGCCACCAGCATACTACTAGCGGGACAGCCCTACGAGCAGTACTTC
TRBV5-1	many	TRBJ2-7	TRBD1	CASSLAPTGSNYEQYF	TGCGCCAGCAGCTTGGCCCCGACAGGGTCGAACTACGAGCAGTACTTC
TRBV11-2	many	TRBJ2-5	TRBD2	CASSFLSGTPGETQYF	TGTGCCAGCAGCTTTCTTAGCGGGACCCCCGGGGAGACCCAGTACTTC
TRBV18	many	TRBJ2-7	TRBD2	CASSPILAGGGEQYF	TGTGCCAGCTCACCAATCTTAGCGGGAGGGGGAGAGCAGTACTTC
TRBV6-1	many	TRBJ2-7	NA	CASSRTQKAYEQYF	TGTGCCAGCAGTCGGACTCAAAAGGCCTACGAGCAGTACTTC
TRBV9	many	TRBJ2-1	NA	CASSVVSGAEQFF	TGTGCCAGCAGCGTAGTATCGGGGGCTGAGCAGTTCTTC
TRBV11-2	NA	TRBJ2-3	TRBD2	CASSRIRDYREPDTQYF	TGTGCCAGCAGCAGGATTCGGGACTACCGGGAACCAGATACGCAGTATTTT
TRBV25-1	many	TRBJ2-2	NA	CASSELAGSNTGELFF	TGTGCCAGCAGTGAATTAGCCGGGTCGAACACCGGGGAGCTGTTTTTT
TRBV7-3	many	TRBJ2-1	TRBD2	CASSPHLRLAGKNEQFF	TGTGCCAGCAGCCCACACCTCAGACTAGCGGGAAAGAATGAGCAGTTCTTC